Each of the 15 T cell receptor beta chains below was sequenced from the same sample in a study of OX40 agonist ivuxolimab in advanced cancers. Generated by immunoSEQ multiplex PCR, the TCRdb table keeps only in-frame clones and is missing some. The top ten hold under 3.5% of the sample, which has fewer than 75,000 clones, approximately 86% seen once. The sample was CD4+ or CD8+ T cells sorted from blood, taken in a trial of the OX40 agonist ivuxolimab. These receptors were collected from an adult with an advanced solid tumor such as melanoma, head and neck, liver or kidney cancer.

The chain is built from TRBV7-9 and TRBJ1-4; D remains ambiguous. Germline CDR1 SEHNR, CDR2 FQNEAQ (reference sequence). The CDR3 sequence is 11 residues long. The ends were cut back, 8 bases at V and 8 bases at J, with 9 bases in the middle. For the CDR3, the DNA is TGTGCCAGCGAGGGAAGAGAAAAACTGTTTTTT. This codes for CASEGREKLFF.

A few counts support this clone. The J gene is TRBJ1-4, the V gene TRBV18; D is ambiguous. Looked up from germline, CDR1 is KGHSH and CDR2 is LQKENI. The ends were cut back, 0 bases at V and 8 bases at J, with 13 bases in the middle. This CDR3 comprises 15 residues. The CDR3 DNA is TGTGCCAGCTCACCACCGAGGACGGGGAGGGAAAAACTGTTTTTT. Amino acids: CASSPPRTGREKLFF.

The chain has TRBV5-1 and TRBJ2-1; 11 bases map to TRBD1. Germline assignment: CDR1 SGHRS and CDR2 YFSETQ. V dropped 3 bases and J dropped 10; count of bases not matched to a gene: 6. The CDR3 is 14 residues long. Here the CDR3 reads CASSSGQGAWEQFF. As DNA, the CDR3 is TGCGCCAGCAGCTCAGGACAGGGGGCATGGGAGCAGTTCTTC.

This chain joins TRBV29-1 and TRBJ2-5; D remains unclear. V lost 4 bases to trimming and J lost 11 bases, with 20 bases between them. There are 13 residues in the CDR3. Germline CDR1 SQVTM, CDR2 ANQGSEA. In DNA form, the CDR3 reads TGCAGCGTTGGGTACACAGAGTTTGGTGAGCAGTACTTC. Amino acid sequence: CSVGYTEFGEQYF.

The chain uses TRBV7-9 and TRBJ2-3, with unresolved D. The germline gives CDR1 SEHNR, CDR2 FQNEAQ (reference sequence). V was trimmed by 3 bases and J by 3 bases, leaving 10 bases between them. CDR3 length: 14 residues. Here the CDR3 DNA reads TGTGCCAGCAGCTTGGGCTGGAGTACAGATACGCAGTATTTT. Protein sequence: CASSLGWSTDTQYF.

This chain connects TRBV5-1 to TRBJ1-2, with D possibly matching TRBD1 (6 bases). Trimming cost V 7 bases and J 6 bases, with 16 bases left between them. The CDR3 runs 13 residues. CDR1 and CDR2 from the germline V gene are SGHRS and YFSETQ. CDR3 sequence (DNA): TGCGCCAGCGGTACAGGGCAAATTGATGGCTACACCTTC. Translating it yields CASGTGQIDGYTF.

This chain uses TRBV4-1 with TRBJ1-1, with 10 bases matching TRBD1. CDR3 length: 15 residues. The V gene's germline CDR1 is MGHRA and CDR2 YSYEKL. V trimming: 1 base; J trimming: 4 bases; junction bases outside the gene matches: 3. CDR3 region: CASSQADRGLTEAFF. The CDR3, as DNA: TGCGCCAGCAGCCAAGCAGACAGGGGGCTCACTGAAGCTTTCTTT.

This clone showed up just once. The J gene is TRBJ2-7, the V gene TRBV7-3; D not certain. This CDR3 comprises 16 residues. Germline CDR1 is SGHTA and CDR2 is FQGTGA. Trimming pared 5 bases from V and 4 bases from J, leaving 21 bases between. CDR3 region: CASSRPPAVKRYEQYF. In DNA, the CDR3 is TGTGCCAGCAGCCGGCCGCCGGCCGTGAAAAGGTACGAGCAGTACTTC.

The chain uses TRBV15 and TRBJ2-1, with D possibly matching TRBD1 (6 bases). Trimming took 3 bases from V and 15 from J, leaving 21 bases between them. Germline V lookup: CDR1 LNHNV, CDR2 YYDKDF (reference sequence). This CDR3 region has 14 residues. The DNA of the CDR3 is TGTGCCACCAGCAGGTACCCCCAGGACAGTTTGAGGTTCTTC. This translates into CATSRYPQDSLRFF. Full variable domain (outside the CDR3, taken from reference TRBV15 and TRBJ2-1): DAMVIQNPRYQVTQFGKPVTLSCSQTLNHNVMYWYQQKSSQAPKLLFHYYDKDFNNEADTPDNFQSRRPNTSFCFLDIRSPGLGDTAMYLCATSRYPQDSLRFFGPGTRLTVL.

V and J are TRBV19 and TRBJ1-2, with unresolved D. V lost 3 bases, J lost 4 bases, and 18 bases lay in between. CDR1 and CDR2 from the germline V gene are LNHDA and SQIVND (reference sequence). This CDR3 is 16 amino acids long. CDR3 residues: CASSITYAGMSYGYTF. CDR3 DNA sequence: TGTGCCAGTAGTATCACCTATGCGGGGATGAGCTATGGCTACACCTTC.

The genes are TRBV2 and TRBJ2-7; 12 positions agree with TRBD2. The CDR3 length is 13 residues. CDR1 SNHLY and CDR2 FYNNEI come from the germline V gene. The CDR3 spells CTSRTSGTYEQYF. In DNA, the CDR3 is TGTACCTCGAGGACTAGCGGGACTTACGAGCAGTACTTC. The full variable domain, in which reference TRBV2 and TRBJ2-7 provide the parts outside the CDR3, is EPEVTQTPSHQVTQMGQEVILRCVPISNHLYFYWYRQILGQKVEFLVSFYNNEISEKSEIFDDQFSVERPDGSNFTLKIRSTKLEDSAMYFCTSRTSGTYEQYFGPGTRLTVT.

The V and J genes are TRBV28 and TRBJ2-3, with D hard to call. CDR3 length: 11 amino acids. V lost 6 bases and J 3 bases, leaving 4 bases between the germline ends. The germline gives CDR1 MDHEN, CDR2 SYDVKM. The DNA of the CDR3 is TGTGCCAGCAGCACTACAGATACGCAGTATTTT. As protein: CASSTTDTQYF.

The rearrangement joins TRBV14 to TRBJ2-6, with 8 bases aligning to TRBD1. V dropped 2 bases and J dropped 2; count of bases not matched to a gene: 14. The CDR3 covers 20 residues. Germline CDR1 is SGHDN and CDR2 is FVKESK. Here the CDR3 DNA reads TGTGCCAGCAGCCAAAAAAGACAGGGGCGCCTTGGTACTGGGGCCAACGTCCTGACTTTC. Residues: CASSQKRQGRLGTGANVLTF.

The chain links TRBV18 to TRBJ1-3; D is unclear. CDR3 size: 17 residues. In germline, CDR1 is KGHSH, CDR2 LQKENI. Between the trimmed V and J ends, which lost 0 bases and 0 bases, there was a span of 12 bases. CDR3 loop: CASSPPLAASSGNTIYF. The CDR3 DNA reads TGTGCCAGCTCACCACCCCTCGCAGCGAGCTCTGGAAACACCATATATTTT.

This rearrangement joins TRBV7-6 to TRBJ2-7; no reliable D call. Germline loops: CDR1 SGHVS, CDR2 FNYEAQ. The CDR3 is 13 amino acids. Trimming stripped 4 bases from V and 4 bases from J, with 11 bases between. The CDR3 spells CASSSPPLYEQYF. CDR3 sequence (DNA): TGTGCCAGCAGCTCCCCCCCCCTATACGAGCAGTACTTC.